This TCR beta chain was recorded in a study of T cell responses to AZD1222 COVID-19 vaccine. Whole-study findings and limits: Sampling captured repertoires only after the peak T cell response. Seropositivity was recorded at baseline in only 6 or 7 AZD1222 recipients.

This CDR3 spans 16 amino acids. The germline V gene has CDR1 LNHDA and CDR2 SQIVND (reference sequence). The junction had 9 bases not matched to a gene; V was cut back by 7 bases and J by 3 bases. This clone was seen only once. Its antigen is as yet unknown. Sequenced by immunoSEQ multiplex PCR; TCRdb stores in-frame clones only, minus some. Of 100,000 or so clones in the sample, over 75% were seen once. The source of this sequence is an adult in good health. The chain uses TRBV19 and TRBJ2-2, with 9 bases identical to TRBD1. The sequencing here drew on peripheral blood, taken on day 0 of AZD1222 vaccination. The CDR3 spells CASTRGGQGHTGELFF. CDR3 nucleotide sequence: TGTGCCAGTACCAGGGGGGGACAGGGACACACCGGGGAGCTGTTTTTT. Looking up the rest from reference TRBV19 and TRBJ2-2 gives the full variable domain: DGGITQSPKYLFRKEGQNVTLSCEQNLNHDAMYWYRQDPGQGLRLIYYSQIVNDFQKGDIAEGYSVSREKKESFPLTVTSAQKNPTAFYLCASTRGGQGHTGELFFGEGSRLTVL.